This T cell receptor beta chain came from a study of T cells after yellow fever vaccination. Study-level findings and limits: Abundant contaminating clonotypes from the bulk population could appear in FACS-sorted repertoires.

On this clonotype: The antigen remains unidentified.

MiXCR was run by TCRdb on the 5' RACE reads, yielding one entry per CDR3 protein. The table has fewer than 650,000 distinct CDR3 sequences, just over 20% seen once. The CDR3 covers 16 residues. Germline CDR1 and CDR2: LGHNA and YSLEER. The V and J ends lost 0 bases and 3 bases respectively, with 13 bases between them. This chain uses TRBV4-3 with TRBJ2-3; perhaps TRBD1 as D (6 bases). This sequence was found in a man between 18 and 35 years old who received the YFV17D yellow fever vaccine. The sequences come from PBMCs, collected more than 20 days after the first yellow fever vaccination. In DNA, the CDR3 is TGCGCCAGCAGCCAAGATGGCACAGGGAAAACAGATACGCAGTATTTT. Translating it yields CASSQDGTGKTDTQYF.